These T cell receptor beta chains were read from a single sample in a study of OX40 agonist ivuxolimab in advanced cancers. Some clones are missing from TCRdb's copy, which holds only in-frame ones; the method was immunoSEQ multiplex PCR. The sample contains 60,000 or so clones, approximately 80% of which appear only once. The specimen was CD4+ or CD8+ T cells sorted from blood, collected in a trial of the OX40 agonist ivuxolimab. All receptors come from an adult with an advanced solid tumor such as melanoma, head and neck, liver or kidney cancer. CDR3s include the opening cysteine and the closing phenylalanine or tryptophan. The D gene is left open where the match is weak. Clone size, where shown, is once, few, many, or a class for clones that have expanded.

TGTGCCAGCAGCGCCGGGACAGGAACCTACGAGCAGTACTTC | CASSAGTGTYEQYF | TRBV9 | TRBD1 | - | TRBJ2-7
TGTGCCAGCAGCCAAGGACTAGCCACCACAGATACGCAGTATTTT | CASSQGLATTDTQYF | TRBV5-8 | TRBD2 | - | TRBJ2-3
TGCAGTGCCAGAACCGATACGCAGTATTTT | CSARTDTQYF | TRBV20-1 | - | - | TRBJ2-3
TGCGCCAGCAGCTCCCGGGACAGCAACACTGAAGCTTTCTTT | CASSSRDSNTEAFF | TRBV5-1 | TRBD1 | - | TRBJ1-1
TGCGCCAGCAGCCGGGCCGGGATCCAAAAACACATCACGAACACTGAAGCTTTCTTT | CASSRAGIQKHITNTEAFF | TRBV5-1 | - | - | TRBJ1-1
TGCGCCAGCAGCTCAACCCCAAGGCAGGGGGTCAACACCGGGGAGCTGTTTTTT | CASSSTPRQGVNTGELFF | TRBV5-1 | TRBD1 | - | TRBJ2-2
TGTGCCAGCAGTCGCGGGACTGAAGCTTTCTTT | CASSRGTEAFF | TRBV6-1 | - | once | TRBJ1-1
TGTGCCACGGGCCGGGGCCCCTACGAGCAGTACTTC | CATGRGPYEQYF | TRBV5-8 | - | - | TRBJ2-7
TGTGCCAGCAGCTTAGAAACTAGCGGGGGTGTTGTTACGCAGTATTTT | CASSLETSGGVVTQYF | TRBV7-6 | TRBD2 | few | TRBJ2-3
TGTGCCAGCAGCTTAGAAGCCAATCAAGGCGGCACCATATATTTT | CASSLEANQGGTIYF | TRBV7-9 | - | - | TRBJ1-3
TGCGCCAGCAGCTTGGCCGGGACAGGGGGCGTTTTGAGGACCTACGAGCAGTACTTC | CASSLAGTGGVLRTYEQYF | TRBV5-1 | TRBD1 | - | TRBJ2-7
TGTGCCAGCAGCTTACGCGGTCAGGGCTCAACCACAGATACGCAGTATTTT | CASSLRGQGSTTDTQYF | TRBV11-3 | - | - | TRBJ2-3
TGTGCCAGCAGCTTCGGGGGCCCTAATGAAAAACTGTTTTTT | CASSFGGPNEKLFF | TRBV7-9 | - | - | TRBJ1-4
TGTGCCACCAGCAGATCCCTCTATCGGGACAGCAATATTAACTATGGCTACACCTTC | CATSRSLYRDSNINYGYTF | TRBV15 | TRBD1 | - | TRBJ1-2
TGTGCCAGCAGCTTGTTTGTGGGCCGAAGGAGGTCCCAGCATTTT | CASSLFVGRRRSQHF | TRBV5-6 | - | - | TRBJ1-5
TGTGCCAGCAGCTTGACACAGGGACCGAACCAGCCCCAGCATTTT | CASSLTQGPNQPQHF | TRBV5-6 | - | many | TRBJ1-5
TGTGCCAGCAGTGGAGACAGGGACACTGGCTACACCTTC | CASSGDRDTGYTF | TRBV6-1 | TRBD1 | - | TRBJ1-2
TGTGCCAGCAGTTACAACCCCCGAGGGGCGGTCACTGAAGCTTTCTTT | CASSYNPRGAVTEAFF | TRBV6-6 | - | - | TRBJ1-1
TGTGCCAGCACCCCCCGGGGAGGTCGCACCGGGGAGCTGTTTTTT | CASTPRGGRTGELFF | TRBV2 | - | once | TRBJ2-2
TGTGCCAGCAGACCTCGGAGAGGGCTCTCCTACGAGCAGTACTTC | CASRPRRGLSYEQYF | TRBV6-1 | - | - | TRBJ2-7
TGTGCCAGCAGTGACTGGGACAGGGCGAACACCGGGGAGCTGTTTTTT | CASSDWDRANTGELFF | TRBV6-1 | TRBD1 | - | TRBJ2-2
TGTGCCAGTACTAGGGACAGGGGAGAGTATGGCTACACCTTC | CASTRDRGEYGYTF | TRBV19 | TRBD1 | - | TRBJ1-2
TGCGCCAGCAGCCAAGATACGACAGGGGGCCCAATTGGGGTAAAACTGTTTTTT | CASSQDTTGGPIGVKLFF | TRBV4-3 | TRBD1 | - | TRBJ1-4
TGCACCAGCAGCCACCCGGGAGCAGCCTACAATGAGCAGTTCTTC | CTSSHPGAAYNEQFF | TRBV1 | - | - | TRBJ2-1
TGTGCCAGCAGTTTTCCGGGACAGGGATCCCACGAGCAGTACTTC | CASSFPGQGSHEQYF | TRBV28 | TRBD1 | - | TRBJ2-7
TGTGCCAGCAGTCGCCAAGCGGGGGCGGGAGGCTACACCTTC | CASSRQAGAGGYTF | TRBV6-5 | - | - | TRBJ1-2
TGTGCCAGCAGCTTGGGGACAGGGAGAGAAAAACTGTTTTTT | CASSLGTGREKLFF | TRBV7-9 | TRBD1 | - | TRBJ1-4
TGTGCCAGCAGCTTAGATATGGGGGGCGGAGGCTACACCTTC | CASSLDMGGGGYTF | TRBV7-2 | - | few | TRBJ1-2
TGTGCCAGCAGCGTAGAGGGACAGGGGATAGATTCACCCCTCCACTTT | CASSVEGQGIDSPLHF | TRBV9 | TRBD1 | - | TRBJ1-6
TGCGCCAGCAGCGTTCTCGGGACAGTGAATGAAAAACTGTTTTTT | CASSVLGTVNEKLFF | TRBV5-1 | TRBD1 | - | TRBJ1-4
TGTGCCACCAGCAGGCCATCCGGCAGGGAGGGTTGGGGGAGCACAGATACGCAGTATTTT | CATSRPSGREGWGSTDTQYF | TRBV15 | TRBD2 | - | TRBJ2-3
TGTGCCAGTAGTGAACCCTACAGGAGCTCCTATAATTCACCCCTCCACTTT | CASSEPYRSSYNSPLHF | TRBV19 | - | - | TRBJ1-6
TGTGCCAGCAGTTTATCCTGGGACAATCAGCCCCAGCATTTT | CASSLSWDNQPQHF | TRBV28 | - | - | TRBJ1-5
TGTGCCAGCAGTGAATACCAGGGGGCGGACACTGAAGCTTTCTTT | CASSEYQGADTEAFF | TRBV25-1 | TRBD1 | - | TRBJ1-1
TGTGCCAGCAAAGAAACAGGGGGCTATGGAAACACCATATATTTT | CASKETGGYGNTIYF | TRBV6-6 | TRBD1 | - | TRBJ1-3
TGTGCCAGCAGTCTCCGGACAGCCACCGGGGAGCTGTTTTTT | CASSLRTATGELFF | TRBV6-1 | - | - | TRBJ2-2
TGTGCCAGCAGCCAAGAGCTTCAACTAAGCTCTGGACCCCTAAGCTCTGGGGCCAACGTCCTGACTTTC | CASSQELQLSSGPLSSGANVLTF | TRBV14 | - | - | TRBJ2-6
TGTGCCAGCAGCTCACCGGGACTCCCGGAGCAGTTCTTC | CASSSPGLPEQFF | TRBV6-6 | - | - | TRBJ2-1
TGTGCCAGCAGTGATCGACCCTACCCGTATAGCAATCAGCCCCAGCATTTT | CASSDRPYPYSNQPQHF | TRBV2 | - | few | TRBJ1-5
TGCAGCGTTGAAGTTGTGGGCGGGGGCCCCGGGGAGCTGTTTTTT | CSVEVVGGGPGELFF | TRBV29-1 | - | - | TRBJ2-2
TGTGCCAGCTGGTGGCCAGACTCTCGCAATGAGCAGTTCTTC | CASWWPDSRNEQFF | TRBV2 | - | - | TRBJ2-1
TGTGCCAGCAGCTACCAGACAGGGACTGAAGCTTTCTTT | CASSYQTGTEAFF | TRBV7-3 | TRBD1 | - | TRBJ1-1
TGTGCCAGCAGCCAAGATCAGGTGGCAGGGGATGGCTACACCTTC | CASSQDQVAGDGYTF | TRBV4-2 | - | - | TRBJ1-2
TGTGCCAGCAGTGAAACATCGTGGGGAACCTATAATTCACCCCTCCACTTT | CASSETSWGTYNSPLHF | TRBV6-1 | - | - | TRBJ1-6
TGTGCCAGCAGCCGCGGAAGGGGCTACGAGCAGTACTTC | CASSRGRGYEQYF | TRBV7-3 | - | - | TRBJ2-7
TGTGCCAGCAGCTTAGCAAGGGGGCGGGAAAAACTGTTTTTT | CASSLARGREKLFF | TRBV7-2 | TRBD1 | - | TRBJ1-4
TGCGCCAGCAGCTTGTTTATAAACAATGAGCAGTTCTTC | CASSLFINNEQFF | TRBV5-1 | - | - | TRBJ2-1
TGTGCCAGCAGTTTTTTAAACGGGGTGGGTACTGAAGCTTTCTTT | CASSFLNGVGTEAFF | TRBV28 | - | - | TRBJ1-1
TGTGCCAGCTCCCAATTACCGGTTCAGGGAGGCAATCAGCCCCAGCATTTT | CASSQLPVQGGNQPQHF | TRBV18 | - | - | TRBJ1-5
TGTGCCAGCAGACCACCGGGAAGCTCCTACAATGAGCAGTTCTTC | CASRPPGSSYNEQFF | TRBV28 | - | - | TRBJ2-1
TGCGCCAGCAGCTTGGATGACCGCACGATTTTATACTTC | CASSLDDRTILYF | TRBV5-1 | - | - | TRBJ2-4
TGCGCCAGCAAGGGCTGGAGACAGGGGTCCTACGAGCAGTACTTC | CASKGWRQGSYEQYF | TRBV10-1 | TRBD1 | - | TRBJ2-7
TGTGCCAGCAGTTACCGGAACACTGAAGCTTTCTTT | CASSYRNTEAFF | TRBV6-6 | - | - | TRBJ1-1
TGTGCCAGCAGTTACAAAAGGACAGGGCGGGATGAAAAACTGTTTTTT | CASSYKRTGRDEKLFF | TRBV6-5 | TRBD1 | - | TRBJ1-4
TGCGCCAGCAGCAGAACCCTCCTCAGCGGGGCAAGCACAGATACGCAGTATTTT | CASSRTLLSGASTDTQYF | TRBV5-1 | TRBD2 | - | TRBJ2-3